Included here is one TCR beta chain sequence, with context. CDR1 is SGHTA and CDR2 is FQGNSA in the germline V gene. The CDR3 has 13 amino acids. The germline V and J ends were trimmed by 7 bases and 0 bases, with 9 bases remaining between them. This entry is derived from a study of cytomegalovirus exposure and HLA in healthy donors. Both 60 Vbeta primers and 13 Jbeta primers went into the PCR. Measured with immunoSEQ multiplex PCR; TCRdb has only the in-frame clones, and not every one. The profile covers about 72,000 clones, with more than 75% appearing a single time and 3% to 4% taken by the ten largest.

Sequenced sample: PBMCs. The rearrangement joins TRBV7-2 to TRBJ2-5; D perhaps matches TRBD1 (6 bases). The receptor comes from a man aged 35 to 55 in good health and CMV-seronegative. CDR3 loop: CASNGQNQETQYF. CDR3 nucleotide sequence: TGTGCCAGCAACGGACAGAACCAAGAGACCCAGTACTTC.